Shown below are 10 T cell receptor beta chains from a single sample sequenced in a study of beta chain features in type 1 diabetes. Investigators reverse transcribed all isolated RNA, so they sequenced expressed TCRB transcripts. The data were produced by immunoSEQ multiplex PCR, yet TCRdb's version contains in-frame clones alone and is incomplete. The repertoire includes roughly 180,000 clones, about 13% of them detected once, and less than 0.7% sits in the top ten. The material sequenced was central memory CD4+ T cells from blood. These receptors all come from a woman aged 18-29 years in good health.

This clone was seen ten or more times. The V and J genes are TRBV5-5 and TRBJ2-3, with a weak D call TRBD2 (6 bases). CDR1 is SGHKS and CDR2 is YYEKEE in the germline V gene (reference sequence). Trimming stripped 2 bases from V and 2 bases from J, with 12 bases between. The CDR3 has 15 amino acids. The DNA for the CDR3 is TGTGCCAGCAGCTTTCAGGCGGGAAACACAGATACGCAGTATTTT. As protein: CASSFQAGNTDTQYF.

The chain carries TRBV14 and TRBJ2-1, with D unclear. Trimming removed 1 base from V and 1 base from J, with 8 bases in between. Germline V CDR1 and CDR2: SGHDN, FVKESK. This CDR3 has 15 amino acids. The CDR3: CASSQAAASYNEQFF. CDR3 coding DNA: TGTGCCAGCAGCCAAGCGGCAGCGTCCTACAATGAGCAGTTCTTC.

There are a few counts of this clone. The chain has TRBV4-2 and TRBJ2-5; TRBD2 agrees at 12 bases. The length of the CDR3 is 18 residues. Germline CDR1 and CDR2: LGHNA and YNFKEQ. V trimming: 0 bases; J trimming: 1 base; junction bases outside the gene matches: 6. The CDR3 sequence: CASSQEPASGGAQETQYF. The CDR3 DNA is TGTGCCAGCAGCCAAGAACCCGCTAGCGGGGGGGCCCAAGAGACCCAGTACTTC.

The chain couples TRBV2 to TRBJ2-1; maybe TRBD1 (5 bases). V gave up 7 bases and J gave up 5 bases, with 12 bases separating them. CDR1 is SNHLY and CDR2 is FYNNEI in the germline V gene. The CDR3 is made up of 13 amino acids. The CDR3 region is CASKLGPDNEQFF. In DNA form, the CDR3 reads TGTGCCAGCAAGCTGGGGCCGGACAATGAGCAGTTCTTC.

This clone showed up just a few times. The rearrangement joins TRBV7-9 to TRBJ1-1, with TRBD1 identical over 12 bases. Germline V CDR1 and CDR2: SEHNR, FQNEAQ (reference sequence). V trimming: 5 bases; J trimming: 6 bases; junction bases outside the gene matches: 10. The CDR3 spans 16 residues. CDR3: CASSPPGQGASAEAFF. The CDR3 nucleotides read TGTGCCAGCAGCCCCCCGGGACAGGGGGCGTCGGCTGAAGCTTTCTTT.

Comments on this clone: The identical CDR3 is also encoded by other nucleotide sequences in the sample. The chain employs TRBV15 and TRBJ2-3, with D perhaps matching TRBD1 (5 bases). V lost 5 bases to trimming and J lost 5 bases, with 14 bases between them. This CDR3 comprises 14 residues. Germline CDR1 and CDR2: LNHNV and YYDKDF (reference sequence). In DNA form, the CDR3 reads TGTGCCACCAGCCTCTGGGGCCAGGGAGATACGCAGTATTTT. Translation gives CATSLWGQGDTQYF.

This clone was seen many times. The rearrangement links TRBV5-1 to TRBJ2-2; TRBD2 is a possible D gene (6 bases). Germline V gene lookup returns CDR1 SGHRS and CDR2 YFSETQ. The length of the CDR3 is 15 residues. V lost 1 base and J 1 base, leaving 8 bases between the germline ends. Here the CDR3 reads CASSLWGENTGELFF. The DNA of the CDR3 is TGCGCCAGCAGCTTGTGGGGGGAGAACACCGGGGAGCTGTTTTTT. Full variable domain (missing parts from reference TRBV5-1 and TRBJ2-2): KAGVTQTPRYLIKTRGQQVTLSCSPISGHRSVSWYQQTPGQGLQFLFEYFSETQRNKGNFPGRFSGRQFSNSRSEMNVSTLELGDSALYLCASSLWGENTGELFFGEGSRLTVL.

CDR3 sequence: CASSLPASGTAYNEQFF. The CDR3 nucleotides are TGCGCCAGCAGCTTGCCGGCTAGCGGGACCGCCTACAATGAGCAGTTCTTC. This chain uses TRBV5-1 with TRBJ2-1; 9 bases fit TRBD2. Looked up from germline, CDR1 is SGHRS and CDR2 is YFSETQ. The CDR3 has 17 amino acids. The trim removed 1 base at V and 2 bases at J, leaving 7 bases unmatched.

This clone showed up just a few times. The chain carries TRBV6-1 and TRBJ2-7; TRBD2 is a possible D gene (5 bases). There are 14 residues in the CDR3. Between the trimmed V and J ends, which lost 7 bases and 1 base, there was a span of 14 bases. Germline CDR1 reads MNHNS; CDR2 reads SASEGT. The CDR3 loop reads CASTGNSPSYEQYF. Here the CDR3 DNA reads TGTGCCAGCACCGGGAACAGCCCTTCCTACGAGCAGTACTTC.

The CDR3 coding sequence is TGTGCCAGCAGCTTAGGTCAGGCTATGCTCCAAGAGACCCAGTACTTC. It codes for CASSLGQAMLQETQYF. The chain combines TRBV11-2 with TRBJ2-5; D remains ambiguous. The CDR3 runs to 16 residues. The V gene's germline CDR1 is SGHAT and CDR2 FQNNGV. V lost 1 base and J 1 base, leaving 13 bases between the germline ends.